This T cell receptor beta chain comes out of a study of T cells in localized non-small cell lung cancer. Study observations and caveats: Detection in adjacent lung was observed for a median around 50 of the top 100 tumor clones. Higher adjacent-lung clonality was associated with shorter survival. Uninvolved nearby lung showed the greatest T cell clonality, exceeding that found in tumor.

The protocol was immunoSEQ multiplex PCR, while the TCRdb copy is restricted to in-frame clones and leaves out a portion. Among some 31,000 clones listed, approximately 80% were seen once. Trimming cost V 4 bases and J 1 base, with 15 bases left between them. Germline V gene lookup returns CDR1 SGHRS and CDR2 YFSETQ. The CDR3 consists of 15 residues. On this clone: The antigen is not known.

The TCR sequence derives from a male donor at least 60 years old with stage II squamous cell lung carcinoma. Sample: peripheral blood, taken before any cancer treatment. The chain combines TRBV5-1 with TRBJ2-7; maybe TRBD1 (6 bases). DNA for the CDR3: TGCGCCAGCAGCGTTAACCCGGACAGTTCCTACGAGCAGTACTTC. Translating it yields CASSVNPDSSYEQYF.